The entry that follows covers one T cell receptor beta chain sequence. Its specificity is not known. Losses at the gene ends were 2 bases for V and 3 bases for J; bases not matched to a gene: 5. The CDR3 runs 15 residues. Looked up from germline, CDR1 is SGHRS and CDR2 is YFSETQ. This entry comes from a study of beta chain features in type 1 diabetes. Notes on the study in general: Moderate but significant shortening of TCRB CDR3s was recorded in all four CD4+ subsets from Type 1 diabetes patients.

As every portion of the isolated RNA was reverse transcribed, the sequencing read expressed TCRB transcripts. Profiling relied on immunoSEQ multiplex PCR, and the TCRdb table lists in-frame clones only, not all of them. The sample shows a few hundred thousand clones, approximately 14% of them seen only once. This receptor was identified in a young man with type 1 diabetes. Sequenced material: naive CD4+ T cells from blood. The chain couples TRBV5-1 to TRBJ2-5; 9 bases line up with TRBD1. The CDR3 nucleotides are TGCGCCAGCAGCTTACAGGGGGCGCGTAAAGAGACCCAGTACTTC. Encoded protein: CASSLQGARKETQYF.